Below, 11 T cell receptor beta chains from the same sample are listed, as sequenced in a study of shared clonotypes between healthy human individuals. Using immunoSEQ multiplex PCR, the repertoire was profiled, and TCRdb retains in-frame clones only, with some absent. The sample carries about 960,000 clones, about 80% recorded once. Specimen: memory CD4+ T cells sorted from blood. Subset here: CD45RA-negative fraction. The receptors originated from a man younger than 35 in good health.

This clone was recorded once. V is TRBV2 and J is TRBJ2-1; possible D gene TRBD2, 6 bases. The CDR3 consists of 14 residues. Germline V gene sequence: CDR1 SNHLY, CDR2 FYNNEI. The CDR3, as DNA: TGTGCGTCCCTTCCTCGGGACTCGCTCAATGAGCAGTTCTTC. The encoded protein is CASLPRDSLNEQFF.

The V and J genes are TRBV5-1 and TRBJ1-5; 7 positions agree with TRBD1. The CDR3 runs 16 residues. With 4 bases clipped from V and 5 bases from J, the junction kept 12 bases outside the gene matches. Germline CDR1 and CDR2: SGHRS and YFSETQ. The CDR3 reads CASSRDPGQEHQPQHF. CDR3 coding DNA: TGCGCCAGCAGCCGAGATCCTGGACAGGAACATCAGCCCCAGCATTTT. The variable domain in full, with the rest retrieved from reference TRBV5-1 and TRBJ1-5, is KAGVTQTPRYLIKTRGQQVTLSCSPISGHRSVSWYQQTPGQGLQFLFEYFSETQRNKGNFPGRFSGRQFSNSRSEMNVSTLELGDSALYLCASSRDPGQEHQPQHFGDGTRLSIL.

The chain uses TRBV7-9 and TRBJ2-7, with D possibly matching TRBD2 (5 bases). The CDR3 consists of 16 residues. V was clipped by 3 bases and J by 2 bases, with 17 bases between them. CDR1 SEHNR and CDR2 FQNEAQ come from the germline V gene (reference sequence). CDR3 protein: CASSFRSGNPAYEQYF. CDR3 coding DNA: TGTGCCAGCAGCTTTCGAAGCGGTAACCCAGCCTACGAGCAGTACTTC.

The chain joins TRBV7-8 to TRBJ2-2, with D possibly being TRBD2 (7 bases). Germline V gives CDR1 SGHVS, CDR2 FQNEAQ. V lost 5 bases to trimming and J lost 0 bases, with 13 bases between them. The CDR3 length is 16 residues. The CDR3 sequence is CASSREGVTNTGELFF. The CDR3 region has the DNA TGTGCCAGCAGCAGGGAGGGGGTTACGAACACCGGGGAGCTGTTTTTT.

The rearrangement uses TRBV19 and TRBJ1-1, with TRBD1 identical over 7 bases. The CDR3 extends over 13 amino acids. With V trimmed by 3 bases and J by 8 bases, 6 bases remained unmatched. Looked up from germline, CDR1 is LNHDA and CDR2 is SQIVND (reference sequence). Written as DNA, the CDR3 is TGTGCCAGTAGTATTCCAAGCAGGGGGGAAGCTTTCTTT. This translates into CASSIPSRGEAFF.

This chain connects TRBV6-5 to TRBJ1-5; 7 nucleotides agree with TRBD1. Germline-derived CDR1 and CDR2 are MNHEY and SVGAGI. V shed 6 bases and J 7 bases; nucleotides not matched to a gene: 9. The CDR3 spans 14 residues. Written as DNA, the CDR3 is TGTGCCAGCAGACCTTCAGGACAGGCCCAGCCCCAGCATTTT. It specifies CASRPSGQAQPQHF.

V usage is TRBV10-3 and J usage is TRBJ2-2, with 7 positions matching TRBD1. V dropped 8 bases and J dropped 1; count of bases not matched to a gene: 16. CDR1 ENHRY and CDR2 SYGVKD come from the germline V gene. This CDR3 spans 18 amino acids. The CDR3: CAISFPPIDRVNTGELFF. Written as DNA, the CDR3 is TGTGCCATCTCCTTTCCCCCAATTGACAGGGTGAACACCGGGGAGCTGTTTTTT.

J is TRBJ2-7 and V is TRBV21-1; no DNA check was done on the table's D call, TRBD1. TRBV21-1 is listed as a pseudogene. The CDR3 loop spans 13 amino acids. The CDR3 protein is CASRGQGRCEQYF. The DNA for the CDR3 is TGTGCCAGCAGGGGACAGGGGCGCTGCGAGCAGTACTTC.

The count of this clone is one. V usage is TRBV11-2 and J usage is TRBJ2-3; 8 bases agree with TRBD2. The trim removed 4 bases at V and 0 bases at J, leaving 3 bases unmatched. Germline V gives CDR1 SGHAT, CDR2 FQNNGV. This CDR3 has 15 residues. The CDR3 sequence: CASSSAGASTDTQYF. For the CDR3, the DNA is TGTGCCAGCAGCTCAGCGGGAGCAAGCACAGATACGCAGTATTTT.

The rearrangement joins TRBV15 to TRBJ2-7, with D possibly being TRBD2 (6 bases). The CDR3 runs to 15 residues. CDR1 and CDR2 from the germline V gene are LNHNV and YYDKDF (reference sequence). Trimming pared 1 base from V and 2 bases from J, leaving 12 bases between. The CDR3 region has the DNA TGTGCCACCAGCAGAGGTTCAAGCGGGCCCTACGAGCAGTACTTC. Protein product: CATSRGSSGPYEQYF.

This chain uses TRBV7-9 with TRBJ1-1; D unclear. Germline loops: CDR1 SEHNR, CDR2 FQNEAQ (reference sequence). The germline V and J ends were trimmed by 1 base and 4 bases, with 10 bases remaining between them. The CDR3 consists of 14 residues. CDR3 DNA: TGTGCCAGCAGCTTAGGTATGGCCGGCACTGAAGCTTTCTTT. It translates to CASSLGMAGTEAFF.